Described below is a single T cell receptor beta chain sequence and its context. The data belong to a study of OX40 agonist ivuxolimab in advanced cancers. Study-wide context: All patients had ivuxolimab intravenously every 2 weeks at 0.01 to 10 mg/kg. Having had anti-PD-1, anti-PD-L1 or anti-CTLA-4 therapy before was allowed, and around 44% had some.

Patients with autoimmune history or systemic immunosuppression were excluded. Profiling relied on immunoSEQ multiplex PCR, and the TCRdb table lists in-frame clones only, not all of them. The sample has around 64,000 clones; approximately 88% are singletons. Germline-derived CDR1 and CDR2 are SGHDT and YYEEEE. CDR3 length: 19 amino acids. V dropped 1 base and J dropped 4; count of bases not matched to a gene: 16. The material was CD4+ or CD8+ T cells sorted from blood, obtained in a trial of the OX40 agonist ivuxolimab. This chain joins TRBV5-6 and TRBJ1-3; 8 bases agree with TRBD1. The source is an adult with an advanced solid tumor such as melanoma, head and neck, liver or kidney cancer. The DNA for the CDR3 is TGTGCCAGCAGCTTGCGAGTGGGGGCCGACAGGGGCTTCGGAAACACCATATATTTT. It translates to CASSLRVGADRGFGNTIYF.